The present T cell receptor (beta chain) was sequenced within a study of CD8 T cells in Susac syndrome. An amount of RNA that ranged from about 0.45 to 1 ug was reverse transcribed with random hexamers. Multiplex PCR with immunoSEQ amplified the TCR beta CDR3 across 54 Vbeta and 13 Jbeta. A single record per CDR3 protein comes from TCRdb applying MiXCR to the immunoSEQ multiplex PCR reads. This sample has under 200,000 distinct CDR3 sequences, with 90% to 95% found just once. Germline-derived CDR1 and CDR2 are MNHEY and SVGAGI. J lost 9 bases, V lost 2 bases, and 1 base had no gene match. The CDR3 length is 12 residues. TEMRA cells were FACS-enriched, while CD8+ and CD4+ T cells were negatively isolated.

This rearrangement joins TRBV6-5 to TRBJ2-3; TRBD2 matches 8 bases. Sequences were obtained from CD4+ T cells from PBMCs. The source of this sequence is a human donor in good health. CDR3 loop: CASSYAGGTQYF. The CDR3 nucleotides are TGTGCCAGCAGTTACGCGGGGGGAACGCAGTATTTT.